This T cell receptor (beta chain) derives from a study of control samples from healthy donors and cancer patients. The table came from immunoSEQ multiplex PCR; TCRdb's copy has only in-frame clones and leaves some out. Of about 160,000 clones in the sample, nearly 96% were seen once. Germline loops: CDR1 SGHTS, CDR2 YDEGEE. The CDR3 consists of 15 residues. The V segment lost 2 bases and the J segment 8 bases; nucleotides outside the gene matches: 4. The chain carries TRBV5-8 and TRBJ1-4; 12 bases are shared with TRBD1. The TCR was taken from a woman aged 25 to 39 in good health. Material: blood. The DNA of the CDR3 is TGTGCCAGCAGCTTAACCGGGACAGGGGGCGAAAAACTGTTTTTT. This codes for CASSLTGTGGEKLFF.